These 12 T cell receptor beta chains share one sample of origin, sequenced in a study of T cell repertoires in cytomegalovirus infection. TCRdb redid the calling of the reads with MiXCR, one entry per CDR3 protein. The sample yields some 700,000 distinct CDR3 sequences, 35% to 45% seen once. The sample taken for sequencing was PBMCs. The origin of the receptors is a human donor in good health (CMV status not recorded). Some clones in this sample may be carry-over from other donors' samples.

This clonotype has a handful of counts. The CDR3 loop is CASSLVSGRGTGELFF. CDR3 DNA sequence: TGTGCCAGCAGCTTAGTTAGCGGGAGGGGCACCGGGGAGCTGTTTTTT. The J gene is TRBJ2-2, the V gene TRBV7-8; 11 nucleotides align to TRBD2. The germline gives CDR1 SGHVS, CDR2 FQNEAQ. The trim removed 1 base at V and 4 bases at J, leaving 2 bases unmatched. The CDR3 sequence is 16 residues long.

V gene TRBV19 combines with J gene TRBJ1-6; D perhaps matches TRBD1 (6 bases). The germline CDR1 and CDR2 sequences are LNHDA and SQIVND (reference sequence). Trimming removed 7 bases at V and 7 bases at J, with 20 bases between. The CDR3 contains 16 residues. In nucleotides, the CDR3 is TGTGCCAGTACCAAGGGGGGACATGAGAGGAATTCACCCCTCCACTTT. It codes for CASTKGGHERNSPLHF.

This clonotype appeared a single time. It is likely a read error, because the conserved phenylalanine at the end of the CDR3 is missing. The CDR3 sequence: CASSYSGGGARDEQYL. The CDR3 DNA follows: TGTGCCAGCAGTTACTCGGGCGGGGGCGCGCGAGACGAGCAGTACTTA. This rearrangement joins TRBV6-6 to TRBJ2-7, with D possibly TRBD2 on 7 matching bases. Trimming cost V 0 bases and J 5 bases, with 17 bases left between them. This CDR3 has 16 amino acids. Germline CDR1 MNHNY, CDR2 SVGAGI (reference sequence).

A few counts support this clonotype. The CDR3 coding sequence is TGTGCCAGCAGCCGTAGGGACAGCTCCTACGAGCAGTACTTC. It codes for CASSRRDSSYEQYF. V usage is TRBV7-6 and J usage is TRBJ2-7, with 7 bases matching TRBD1. Germline-derived CDR1 and CDR2 are SGHVS and FNYEAQ. Trimming took 5 bases from V and 0 from J; bases not matched to a gene: 4. The CDR3 loop spans 14 amino acids. Variable domain in full (rest from reference TRBV7-6 and TRBJ2-7): GAGVSQSPRYKVTKRGQDVALRCDPISGHVSLYWYRQALGQGPEFLTYFNYEAQQDKSGLPNDRFSAERPEGSISTLTIQRTEQRDSAMYRCASSRRDSSYEQYFGPGTRLTVT.

This clonotype was observed a handful of times. This chain links TRBV7-2 with TRBJ1-5; D is perhaps TRBD1 (5 bases). The CDR3 covers 15 residues. Between the trimmed V and J ends, which lost 1 base and 5 bases, there was a span of 12 bases. Germline V CDR1 and CDR2: SGHTA, FQGNSA. The CDR3 sequence is CASSLVWGAYQPQHF. CDR3 coding DNA: TGTGCCAGCAGCTTAGTGTGGGGCGCCTATCAGCCCCAGCATTTT.

This clonotype was counted a single time. The V gene is TRBV28, the J gene TRBJ2-7; no clear D. V shed 3 bases and J shed 2 bases, with 11 bases lying between them. CDR3 length: 14 residues. Germline loops: CDR1 MDHEN, CDR2 SYDVKM. The chain's CDR3 is CASSLAVGTYEQYF. For the CDR3, the DNA is TGTGCCAGCAGTTTGGCAGTTGGTACCTACGAGCAGTACTTC.

This clonotype came up a few times. The chain links TRBV20-1 to TRBJ2-2, with D unclear. V lost 1 base and J lost 6, with 9 bases in between. From germline, CDR1 is DFQATT and CDR2 SNEGSKA (reference sequence). The CDR3 has 13 residues. CDR3: CSARAIGAGELFF. The CDR3 region has the DNA TGCAGTGCTAGAGCGATAGGAGCCGGGGAGCTGTTTTTT.

This clonotype was observed a single time. J is TRBJ2-4 and V is TRBV6-2 or TRBV6-3; D is possibly TRBD1 (6 bases). Germline V gene data show CDR1 as MNHEY and CDR2 as SVGEGT. This CDR3 comprises 14 residues. The V end lost 2 bases, the J end lost 6 bases, and 11 bases lay between the germline ends. The CDR3 reads CASSYLGAPNIQYF. Here the CDR3 DNA reads TGTGCCAGCAGTTACCTGGGGGCACCAAACATTCAGTACTTC.

The rearrangement links TRBV28 to TRBJ2-1, with TRBD2 matching over 11 bases. Per the germline V gene, CDR1 is MDHEN and CDR2 is SYDVKM. V was pared by 5 bases and J by 2 bases, with 5 bases of the junction left unmatched. The CDR3 has 16 residues. The CDR3 bases are TGTGCCAGCAGTGTACTAGCGGGAGACACCTACAATGAGCAGTTCTTC. This gives the protein CASSVLAGDTYNEQFF.

V gene TRBV28 combines with J gene TRBJ2-7; 7 bases agree with TRBD1. Trimming cost V 2 bases and J 4 bases; bases outside gene matches: 8. The CDR3 consists of 15 residues. Germline CDR1 reads MDHEN; CDR2 reads SYDVKM. The CDR3 is CASSLRRDSLYEQYF. The CDR3 DNA reads TGTGCCAGCAGTTTACGCCGGGACAGCCTGTACGAGCAGTACTTC.

This clonotype has a count of ten or more. The rearrangement joins TRBV7-2 to TRBJ2-3; 10 bases agree with TRBD2. The junction had 7 bases not matched to a gene; V was cut back by 4 bases and J by 3 bases. The V gene's germline CDR1 is SGHTA and CDR2 FQGNSA. The CDR3 spans 16 residues. CDR3 in amino acids: CASSSIRTSGTDTQYF. CDR3 in DNA: TGTGCCAGCAGCTCGATTCGGACTAGCGGTACAGATACGCAGTATTTT.

V and J are TRBV7-6 and TRBJ2-1, with TRBD1 matching over 7 bases. V gave up 5 bases and J gave up 9 bases; unmatched junction bases: 4. Germline V CDR1 and CDR2: SGHVS, FNYEAQ. CDR3 length: 12 residues. CDR3 bases: TGTGCCAGCAGCCGACAGGGCGGTGAGCAGTTCTTC. Its protein product is CASSRQGGEQFF.